This entry lists 23 T cell receptor beta chains sequenced from one sample in a study of T-cell reconstitution after alpha-beta-depleted transplantation in children (dated by TCRdb to the mid-2010s). According to the study, the label for this sample's treatment or condition signals: allogeneic hematopoietic cell transplantation with graft depleted of TCRalphabeta T cells and CD19 B cells. Libraries were made using PCR. The sequencer was an Illumina HiSeq 2500. To normalize quantification of the TCRbeta repertoire, the TCR libraries were built with molecular barcoding that relied on unique molecular identifiers. TCRdb trimmed public reads at Q25 via fastp, called clones via MiXCR and kept in-frame beta chains. Identical CDR3 protein sequences are pooled into one entry, listed with their most common genes and DNA. The sample includes about 110,000 distinct CDR3 sequences, with 5% to 7% observed a single time. Roughly 24% of the sample is held by the ten biggest clonotypes.

This material consisted of PBMCs, mostly from graft donor cells, taken 360 days after TCRalphabeta/CD19-depleted stem cell transplant. These receptors originate from a male patient aged 2-10 years who had a stem cell transplant for acute lymphoblastic leukemia, so the T cells may come from the graft donor.

This clonotype was seen many times. J is TRBJ2-7 and V is TRBV7-9; 8 nucleotides line up with TRBD1. CDR3 length: 13 residues. CDR1 and CDR2 (germline): SEHNR, FQNEAQ (reference sequence). Trimming cost V 5 bases and J 6 bases; bases outside gene matches: 6. CDR3 bases: TGTGCCAGCAGCCCAACGGACAGGGTCGAGCAGTACTTC. Translation gives CASSPTDRVEQYF.

This clonotype was seen ten or more times. The chain has TRBV11-2 and TRBJ2-2; D is undetermined. The CDR3 covers 12 residues. Trimming stripped 2 bases from V and 6 bases from J, with 4 bases between. Looked up from germline, CDR1 is SGHAT and CDR2 is FQNNGV. The CDR3, as DNA: TGTGCCAGCAGCTTAATGTCCGGGGAGCTGTTTTTT. Its translation: CASSLMSGELFF.

The chain couples TRBV4-3 to TRBJ1-2; D remains ambiguous. The CDR3 is made up of 16 amino acids. V was cut by 4 bases and J by 4 bases, with 19 bases left in between. Germline CDR1 LGHNA, CDR2 YSLEER. The CDR3 bases are TGCGCCAGCAGCCCATTGATGGCGGCGGCATCCTATGGCTACACCTTC. This encodes CASSPLMAAASYGYTF.

This clonotype was counted many times. The chain uses TRBV6-4 and TRBJ2-3, with no clear D. The V and J ends lost 1 base and 6 bases respectively, with 8 bases between them. Germline values: CDR1 MRHNA, CDR2 SNTAGT. The length of the CDR3 is 13 residues. CDR3 protein: CASSDFYTDTQYF. CDR3 sequence (DNA): TGTGCCAGCAGTGACTTCTACACTGATACGCAGTATTTT.

This clonotype has at least ten counts. The rearrangement uses TRBV5-1 and TRBJ1-1; perhaps TRBD1 as D (6 bases). The CDR3 sequence is 12 residues long. V gave up 5 bases and J gave up 6 bases, with 11 bases separating them. Germline lookup yields CDR1 SGHRS and CDR2 YFSETQ. CDR3 bases: TGCGCCAGCAGGGGGGGGGCCCCTGAAGCTTTCTTT. Translated, it gives CASRGGAPEAFF.

Only a few counts were recorded for this clonotype. In nucleotides, the CDR3 is TGTGCCAGCAGTCTCACTAGCGGGAGGGTAACGCAGTATTTT. It yields the protein CASSLTSGRVTQYF. V usage is TRBV27 and J usage is TRBJ2-3, with TRBD2 matching 13 bases. CDR1 and CDR2 from the germline V gene are MNHEY and SMNVEV (reference sequence). This CDR3 is built from 14 residues. Germline trimming cut 5 bases from V and 9 bases from J; bases unmatched to any gene: 5.

In its sample, this clonotype was seen a few times. The J gene is TRBJ2-5, the V gene TRBV7-2; 9 bases line up with TRBD1. This CDR3 has 15 amino acids. CDR1 and CDR2 (germline): SGHTA, FQGNSA. Unmatched junction bases numbered 4, after V lost 2 bases and J lost 3 bases. The CDR3 DNA is TGTGCCAGCAGCTTAAACAGGGGGCGAGAAGAGACCCAGTACTTC. Residues: CASSLNRGREETQYF.

This clonotype has ten or more counts. The V and J genes are TRBV20-1 and TRBJ2-7; D is unresolved. The CDR3 has 14 residues. Germline V lookup: CDR1 DFQATT, CDR2 SNEGSKA (reference sequence). The ends were cut back, 1 base at V and 4 bases at J, with 14 bases in the middle. The CDR3: CSARGDNQRYEQYF. As DNA, the CDR3 is TGCAGTGCTAGAGGGGATAACCAGCGTTACGAGCAGTACTTC.

The table lists this clonotype with many counts. This chain connects TRBV7-9 to TRBJ2-5; 8 bases are shared with TRBD2. Germline CDR1 reads SEHNR; CDR2 reads FQNEAQ (reference sequence). With V trimmed by 2 bases and J by 3 bases, 11 bases remained unmatched. The CDR3 runs to 17 residues. The chain's CDR3 is CASSLFGKREGKETQYF. CDR3 sequence (DNA): TGTGCCAGCAGCTTATTCGGGAAACGGGAGGGTAAAGAGACCCAGTACTTC.

At least ten counts were recorded for this clonotype. The chain carries TRBV10-3 and TRBJ2-1; 7 bases map to TRBD2. CDR1 and CDR2 (germline): ENHRY, SYGVKD. The CDR3 runs to 15 residues. The junction had 4 bases not matched to a gene; V was cut back by 5 bases and J by 0 bases. CDR3 coding DNA: TGTGCCATCAGTTCTAGCGGAAGCTCCTACAATGAGCAGTTCTTC. As protein: CAISSSGSSYNEQFF.

This clonotype has at least ten counts. This chain uses TRBV29-1 with TRBJ2-3; D tentatively fits TRBD1 or TRBD2 (6 bases each). The V gene lost 6 bases and the J gene lost 6 bases, with 22 bases spanning the gap. This CDR3 has 15 amino acids. CDR1 and CDR2 from the germline V gene are SQVTM and ANQGSEA. This chain's CDR3 is CSVASRGGARDTQYF. The CDR3 bases are TGCAGCGTCGCGAGCAGGGGCGGGGCGCGGGATACGCAGTATTTT.

The chain is built from TRBV7-9 and TRBJ2-2; D may be TRBD1 or TRBD2 (5 bases each). CDR3 length: 14 amino acids. V lost 8 bases and J 3 bases, leaving 13 bases between the germline ends. Looked up from germline, CDR1 is SEHNR and CDR2 is FQNEAQ (reference sequence). The CDR3 DNA reads TGTGCCAGCCCCACCTCGGGGCACACCGGGGAGCTGTTTTTT. It encodes CASPTSGHTGELFF.

The table lists this clonotype with many counts. The chain couples TRBV6-5 to TRBJ1-1; D unresolved. CDR3 length: 19 residues. CDR1 and CDR2 (germline): MNHEY, SVGAGI. Trimming pared 0 bases from V and 0 bases from J, leaving 20 bases between. The DNA of the CDR3 is TGTGCCAGCAGTTACTCTCTATACGGGGTGGGAGCTATGAACACTGAAGCTTTCTTT. It translates to CASSYSLYGVGAMNTEAFF.

The table lists this clonotype with many counts. The V and J genes are TRBV20-1 and TRBJ1-5, with a possible D match to TRBD1 (5 bases). Germline V gene sequence: CDR1 DFQATT, CDR2 SNEGSKA (reference sequence). This CDR3 has 12 residues. V lost 5 bases and J lost 9, with 14 bases in between. In DNA, the CDR3 is TGCAGTGCTGGGGCTCGGGGCCGGCCCCAGCATTTT. It yields the protein CSAGARGRPQHF.

The chain recombines TRBV13 with TRBJ1-5, with D possibly matching TRBD1 (5 bases). This CDR3 spans 14 amino acids. The germline gives CDR1 PRHDT, CDR2 FYEKMQ (reference sequence). V lost 5 bases and J lost 9, with 17 bases in between. Here the CDR3 reads CASSLGRGRGPQHF. As DNA, the CDR3 is TGTGCCAGCAGCCTCGGACGGGGCCGGGGGCCCCAGCATTTT.

This clonotype came up a few times. The rearrangement joins TRBV7-3 to TRBJ1-3; no clear D gene. The CDR3 extends over 16 amino acids. V lost 5 bases and J lost 0, with 14 bases in between. Germline V gene data show CDR1 as SGHTA and CDR2 as FQGTGA. In DNA, the CDR3 is TGTGCCAGCAGCCCCATAGCGGGGTTCTCTGGAAACACCATATATTTT. It codes for CASSPIAGFSGNTIYF.

This clonotype was recorded at least ten times. This sequence joins TRBV4-3 and TRBJ2-2; TRBD1 matches at 7 bases. V was pared by 5 bases and J by 6 bases, with 12 bases of the junction left unmatched. This CDR3 is 16 amino acids long. Germline CDR1 is LGHNA and CDR2 is YSLEER. The CDR3 DNA reads TGCGCCAGCAGCTATCAGACAGGGAAGGTTTCCGGGGAGCTGTTTTTT. The encoded protein is CASSYQTGKVSGELFF.

Of note for this clonotype: A single base separates this from a much larger clone, so it may be a read error. The V and J genes are TRBV6-2 or TRBV6-3 and TRBJ2-3; 8 nucleotides agree with TRBD2. CDR1 is MNHEY, CDR2 SVGEGT, per germline. V shed 6 bases, J shed 0 bases, and the junction held 5 bases outside the gene matches. This CDR3 is 15 amino acids long. In DNA form, the CDR3 reads TGTGCCAGCAGCCGCGGGGGGACTAGCACAGATACGCAGTATTTT. Its translation is CASSRGGTSTDTQYF.

There are many counts of this clonotype. The CDR3: CAISEGAGLQETQYF. For the CDR3, the DNA is TGTGCCATCAGTGAGGGGGCGGGACTCCAAGAGACCCAGTACTTC. The chain joins TRBV10-3 to TRBJ2-5, with a possible D match to TRBD2 (6 bases). Per the germline V gene, CDR1 is ENHRY and CDR2 is SYGVKD. V was pared by 2 bases and J by 1 base, with 11 bases between. The CDR3 extends over 15 amino acids.

This clonotype was counted between two and nine times. The chain recombines TRBV19 with TRBJ2-1; D may be TRBD2 (5 bases). CDR1 is LNHDA, CDR2 SQIVND, per germline (reference sequence). The V end lost 1 base, the J end lost 0 bases, and 10 bases lay between the germline ends. The CDR3 has 16 residues. CDR3: CASSIAQRPSYNEQFF. CDR3 coding DNA: TGTGCCAGTAGTATAGCCCAGCGGCCCTCCTACAATGAGCAGTTCTTC.

There are a few counts of this clonotype. J is TRBJ2-1 and V is TRBV6-2 or TRBV6-3; no clear D. V lost 0 bases, J lost 0 bases, and 12 bases lay in between. The germline gives CDR1 MNHEY, CDR2 SVGEGT. This CDR3 has 17 residues. CDR3 bases: TGTGCCAGCAGTTACTCGTTCCGCGAGCCCTCCTACAATGAGCAGTTCTTC. This translates into CASSYSFREPSYNEQFF.

This chain connects TRBV29-1 to TRBJ2-1; D not resolved. Trimming removed 3 bases at V and 2 bases at J, with 11 bases between. Germline CDR1 reads SQVTM; CDR2 reads ANQGSEA. The CDR3 covers 14 residues. The CDR3 is CSVEGLRTYNEQFF. CDR3 bases: TGCAGCGTTGAGGGCTTAAGGACCTACAATGAGCAGTTCTTC.

This clonotype has at least ten counts. This chain connects TRBV9 to TRBJ2-5; no reliable D call. The V gene's germline CDR1 is SGDLS and CDR2 YYNGEE. V lost 4 bases and J 3 bases, leaving 7 bases between the germline ends. This CDR3 contains 12 residues. In DNA form, the CDR3 reads TGTGCCAGCAGCCAGGACGAAGAGACCCAGTACTTC. Translated, it gives CASSQDEETQYF.